The 9 T cell receptor beta chains below come from one sample, sequenced in a study of shared clonotypes between healthy human individuals. The table came from immunoSEQ multiplex PCR; TCRdb's copy has only in-frame clones and leaves some out. The sample has about 1.5 million clones, about 96% seen once. Material for sequencing was naive CD4+ T cells sorted from blood. The subset is: CD45RA+ positively selected. These receptors came from a man in his thirties or forties in good health.

The rearrangement links TRBV30 to TRBJ1-5; 8 bases line up with TRBD1. V shed 1 base, J shed 5 bases, and the junction held 1 base outside the gene matches. Germline CDR1 GTSNPN, CDR2 SVGIG (reference sequence). The CDR3 consists of 13 residues. The CDR3 sequence: CAWSATGDQPQHF. CDR3 nucleotide sequence: TGTGCCTGGAGTGCGACAGGGGATCAGCCCCAGCATTTT.

The count of this clone is one. The chain uses TRBV9 and TRBJ2-3; 7 bases map to TRBD2. Germline lookup yields CDR1 SGDLS and CDR2 YYNGEE. The CDR3 sequence is 15 residues long. V gave up 6 bases and J gave up 0 bases; unmatched junction bases: 7. CDR3 in amino acids: CASNPPSGSTDTQYF. In DNA form, the CDR3 reads TGTGCCAGCAACCCGCCTAGCGGTAGCACAGATACGCAGTATTTT.

This rearrangement joins TRBV5-6 to TRBJ1-1, with TRBD1 matching over 12 bases. J was trimmed by 5 bases and V by 0 bases; bases with no gene match: 5. The CDR3 covers 16 residues. CDR1 is SGHDT, CDR2 YYEEEE, per germline. CDR3 DNA sequence: TGTGCCAGCAGCTTGGTGGGACAGGGGGCGCTGACTGAAGCTTTCTTT. Its protein is CASSLVGQGALTEAFF. Filled out from reference TRBV5-6 and TRBJ1-1, the complete variable domain reads DAGVTQSPTHLIKTRGQQVTLRCSPKSGHDTVSWYQQALGQGPQFIFQYYEEEERQRGNFPDRFSGHQFPNYSSELNVNALLLGDSALYLCASSLVGQGALTEAFFGQGTRLTVV.

This chain uses TRBV5-1 with TRBJ2-5; 10 nucleotides match TRBD2. Germline V gene lookup returns CDR1 SGHRS and CDR2 YFSETQ. The CDR3 is made up of 17 amino acids. After removal of 0 bases from V and 4 bases from J, the junction contained 9 bases not matched to a gene. CDR3 sequence reads: CASSLVASGSLSETQYF. Written as DNA, the CDR3 is TGCGCCAGCAGCTTGGTGGCTAGCGGGAGTTTATCAGAGACCCAGTACTTC.

The V gene is TRBV7-9, the J gene TRBJ1-2, with no clear D. Germline CDR1 is SEHNR and CDR2 is FQNEAQ (reference sequence). The V gene lost 5 bases and the J gene lost 8 bases, with 15 bases spanning the gap. This CDR3 is 13 amino acids long. The CDR3 DNA follows: TGTGCCAGCAGCGCGTCTCCCGGCGGGGGCTACACCTTC. It encodes CASSASPGGGYTF. Variable domain in full (rest from reference TRBV7-9 and TRBJ1-2): DTGVSQNPRHKITKRGQNVTFRCDPISEHNRLYWYRQTLGQGPEFLTYFQNEAQLEKSRLLSDRFSAERPKGSFSTLEIQRTEQGDSAMYLCASSASPGGGYTFGSGTRLTVV.

As regards this clone: Other DNA sequences from this sample encode an identical CDR3 as well. The genes are TRBV9 and TRBJ1-4; D gene uncertain. The CDR3 extends over 14 amino acids. Trimming pared 1 base from V and 0 bases from J, leaving 4 bases between. Germline CDR1 reads SGDLS; CDR2 reads YYNGEE. The DNA of the CDR3 is TGTGCCAGCAGCGTACAAGCAACTAATGAAAAACTGTTTTTT. Amino acids: CASSVQATNEKLFF.

This chain joins TRBV7-3 and TRBJ2-2; no clear D. Trimming pared 6 bases from V and 4 bases from J, leaving 9 bases between. The CDR3 runs 13 residues. Germline loops: CDR1 SGHTA, CDR2 FQGTGA. The CDR3 nucleotides are TGTGCCAGCAGTCGTCCTGGCACCGGGGAGCTGTTTTTT. It encodes CASSRPGTGELFF.

This clone was seen only once. The chain employs TRBV7-9 and TRBJ2-5, with 8 bases lining up with TRBD2. V was clipped by 4 bases and J by 2 bases; unmatched bases: 9. CDR1 SEHNR and CDR2 FQNEAQ come from the germline V gene (reference sequence). This CDR3 comprises 16 residues. The CDR3 region is CASSSRLLAEQETQYF. CDR3 bases: TGTGCCAGCAGCTCCCGCTTACTAGCGGAACAAGAGACCCAGTACTTC.

The rearrangement links TRBV7-9 to TRBJ2-7; TRBD1 or TRBD2 may be the D gene (5 bases each). Per the germline V gene, CDR1 is SEHNR and CDR2 is FQNEAQ (reference sequence). V lost 2 bases and J lost 4, with 15 bases in between. The CDR3 runs to 15 residues. The chain's CDR3 is CASSLKRGRIYEQYF. The DNA of the CDR3 is TGTGCCAGCAGCTTAAAGAGGGGACGAATTTACGAGCAGTACTTC.